The next 25 T cell receptor beta chains were all read from a single sample in a study of blood T cell repertoires in COVID-19. Some clones are missing from TCRdb's copy, which holds only in-frame ones; the method was immunoSEQ multiplex PCR. The table lists 200,000 to 250,000 clones, 82% of them singletons. Sample: peripheral blood. These TCRs come from a woman in her forties with acute or convalescent COVID-19.

This clone was observed at least ten times. The DNA of the CDR3 is TGTGCCAGCAGCCCAGCATGGGGACAGGGGACCTACGAGCAGTACTTC. Its translation is CASSPAWGQGTYEQYF. The chain joins TRBV11-2 to TRBJ2-7, with 10 positions matching TRBD1. V gave up 5 bases and J gave up 2 bases; unmatched junction bases: 9. CDR3 length: 16 residues. The V gene's germline CDR1 is SGHAT and CDR2 FQNNGV.

This clone occurred a few times. This chain links TRBV25-1 with TRBJ2-5, with 11 bases aligning to TRBD1. This CDR3 spans 16 amino acids. V trimming: 3 bases; J trimming: 3 bases; junction bases outside the gene matches: 6. Germline loops: CDR1 MGHDK, CDR2 SYGVNS. Here the CDR3 reads CASSDRTGGGKETQYF. As DNA, the CDR3 is TGTGCCAGCAGTGACCGGACAGGGGGCGGGAAAGAGACCCAGTACTTC. Drawing the rest from reference TRBV25-1 and TRBJ2-5, the complete variable domain is EADIYQTPRYLVIGTGKKITLECSQTMGHDKMYWYQQDPGMELHLIHYSYGVNSTEKGDLSSESTVSRIRTEHFPLTLESARPSHTSQYLCASSDRTGGGKETQYFGPGTRLLVL.

V is TRBV5-1 and J is TRBJ2-7, with 9 bases identical to TRBD2. This CDR3 spans 15 amino acids. V lost 1 base to trimming and J lost 2 bases; unmatched junction nucleotides: 4. Germline CDR1 is SGHRS and CDR2 is YFSETQ. The CDR3 here is CASSLLQRGAYEQYF. The CDR3 DNA reads TGCGCCAGCAGCTTGCTTCAGCGGGGGGCCTACGAGCAGTACTTC.

This clone was seen many times. The V and J genes are TRBV6-5 and TRBJ2-7, with 9 bases that match TRBD1. This CDR3 contains 14 residues. Looked up from germline, CDR1 is MNHEY and CDR2 is SVGAGI. V lost 6 bases to trimming and J lost 3 bases; unmatched junction nucleotides: 6. CDR3 coding DNA: TGTGCCAGCAGGAGGAAGGGACAGGGCTACGAGCAGTACTTC. Translating it yields CASRRKGQGYEQYF.

The rearrangement joins TRBV28 to TRBJ1-5, with TRBD1 identical over 8 bases. The CDR3 covers 15 residues. The V segment lost 3 bases and the J segment 3 bases; nucleotides outside the gene matches: 4. Germline CDR1 is MDHEN and CDR2 is SYDVKM. The CDR3 bases are TGTGCCAGCAGTTTTGGCAGGGGGCTCAATCAGCCCCAGCATTTT. Residues: CASSFGRGLNQPQHF.

The chain has TRBV5-1 and TRBJ2-1; possibly TRBD1 for D (6 bases). The germline V and J ends were trimmed by 5 bases and 4 bases, with 13 bases remaining between them. Germline values: CDR1 SGHRS, CDR2 YFSETQ. The CDR3 covers 14 residues. As DNA, the CDR3 is TGCGCCAGCAGAGTAGACAGGTCGTACAATGAGCAGTTCTTC. Encoded protein: CASRVDRSYNEQFF. Variable domain in full (rest from reference TRBV5-1 and TRBJ2-1): KAGVTQTPRYLIKTRGQQVTLSCSPISGHRSVSWYQQTPGQGLQFLFEYFSETQRNKGNFPGRFSGRQFSNSRSEMNVSTLELGDSALYLCASRVDRSYNEQFFGPGTRLTVL.

The V gene is TRBV6-2 or TRBV6-3, the J gene TRBJ2-4; TRBD1 is a possible D gene (6 bases). Germline CDR1 is MNHEY and CDR2 is SVGEGT. There are 16 residues in the CDR3. Trimming took off 5 bases at V and 6 bases at J, with 20 bases between the two ends. This CDR3 is CASSRGGEGFGNIQYF. The CDR3 region has the DNA TGTGCCAGCAGTCGAGGGGGTGAGGGCTTCGGAAACATTCAGTACTTC.

V and J are TRBV4-2 and TRBJ1-1; D is possibly TRBD1 (5 bases). The germline gives CDR1 LGHNA, CDR2 YNFKEQ. The length of the CDR3 is 14 residues. V was cut by 0 bases and J by 6 bases, with 11 bases left in between. In nucleotides, the CDR3 is TGTGCCAGCAGCCAAGAGCGGGGGGACCCTGAAGCTTTCTTT. It translates to CASSQERGDPEAFF.

V usage is TRBV5-1 and J usage is TRBJ2-2, with 8 bases matching TRBD1. The CDR3 loop spans 17 amino acids. J was trimmed by 5 bases and V by 5 bases; bases with no gene match: 14. Per the germline V gene, CDR1 is SGHRS and CDR2 is YFSETQ. CDR3 in amino acids: CASSFFTTGAITGELFF. The DNA for the CDR3 is TGCGCCAGCAGTTTTTTTACGACAGGGGCCATAACCGGGGAGCTGTTTTTT.

The genes are TRBV4-1 and TRBJ2-7; perhaps TRBD2 as D (6 bases). The CDR3 has 15 amino acids. From germline, CDR1 is MGHRA and CDR2 YSYEKL. V dropped 1 base and J dropped 4 bases, with 14 bases sitting between them. CDR3 loop: CASSQAGDSTYEQYF. For the CDR3, the DNA is TGCGCCAGCAGCCAAGCCGGGGACTCAACTTACGAGCAGTACTTC.

The V call is TRBV29-1, the J call TRBJ2-3, with unresolved D. Between the trimmed V and J ends, which lost 2 bases and 6 bases, there was a span of 15 bases. The CDR3 totals 14 residues. Germline-derived CDR1 and CDR2 are SQVTM and ANQGSEA. The CDR3 region has the DNA TGCAGCGTTGAAATTCGGGTTAAAAGGGATACGCAGTATTTT. Its protein is CSVEIRVKRDTQYF.

This clone occurred once. The rearrangement uses TRBV7-2 and TRBJ2-1; TRBD2 matches 11 bases. The CDR3 is 15 residues long. Germline-derived CDR1 and CDR2 are SGHTA and FQGNSA. V lost 4 bases to trimming and J lost 9 bases; unmatched junction nucleotides: 8. The DNA for the CDR3 is TGTGCCAGCAGCTCGGCAACTGGACTAGCGGGTGAGCAGTTCTTC. Translating it yields CASSSATGLAGEQFF.

The genes are TRBV9 and TRBJ2-2; weak D call: TRBD2 (5 bases). The CDR3 consists of 13 residues. Trimming pared 4 bases from V and 7 bases from J, leaving 11 bases between. Looked up from germline, CDR1 is SGDLS and CDR2 is YYNGEE. CDR3 loop: CASSSRAGGELFF. DNA for the CDR3: TGTGCCAGCAGCTCGAGGGCAGGCGGGGAGCTGTTTTTT.

The V gene is TRBV2, the J gene TRBJ2-1; tentatively, D is TRBD2 (5 bases). V shed 8 bases and J shed 4 bases, with 24 bases lying between them. CDR1 and CDR2 (germline): SNHLY, FYNNEI. The CDR3 runs to 17 residues. This chain's CDR3 is CASGPPPGSGSYNEQFF. The CDR3, as DNA: TGTGCCAGCGGACCCCCCCCGGGGTCAGGATCTTACAATGAGCAGTTCTTC. The entire variable domain, with the rest obtained from reference TRBV2 and TRBJ2-1, is as follows: EPEVTQTPSHQVTQMGQEVILRCVPISNHLYFYWYRQILGQKVEFLVSFYNNEISEKSEIFDDQFSVERPDGSNFTLKIRSTKLEDSAMYFCASGPPPGSGSYNEQFFGPGTRLTVL.

The chain recombines TRBV10-2 with TRBJ2-7; 14 positions match TRBD2. Germline V gene sequence: CDR1 WSHSY, CDR2 SAAADI. The length of the CDR3 is 15 residues. The V segment lost 6 bases and the J segment 3 bases; nucleotides outside the gene matches: 4. The CDR3: CASREGLAGGYEQYF. The CDR3 region has the DNA TGCGCCAGCAGGGAAGGACTAGCGGGGGGCTACGAGCAGTACTTC.

The rearrangement joins TRBV19 to TRBJ2-2; D uncertain. Trimming pared 7 bases from V and 6 bases from J, leaving 15 bases between. Germline V gene lookup returns CDR1 LNHDA and CDR2 SQIVND (reference sequence). CDR3 length equals 14 residues. The CDR3, as DNA: TGTGCCAGTACCCCTTCCCCCGCGGCCGGGGAGCTGTTTTTT. Translated: CASTPSPAAGELFF.

The rearrangement links TRBV6-1 to TRBJ1-3; D not resolved. Germline CDR1 reads MNHNS; CDR2 reads SASEGT. The CDR3 loop spans 14 amino acids. V gave up 3 bases and J gave up 0 bases, with 6 bases separating them. This CDR3 is CASSEASSGNTIYF. The CDR3 nucleotides are TGTGCCAGCAGTGAGGCAAGCTCTGGAAACACCATATATTTT.

This clone appeared once. The CDR3 loop is CASSLSRGSPLHF. In nucleotides, the CDR3 is TGTGCCAGCAGTTTGTCCCGAGGTTCACCCCTCCACTTT. The gene calls are TRBV12-3 or TRBV12-4 and TRBJ1-6; D is ambiguous. The CDR3 extends over 13 amino acids. Trimming shortened V by 3 bases and J by 9 bases, and 9 bases separated the two germline ends.

The V gene is TRBV4-1, the J gene TRBJ2-7; maybe TRBD1 (6 bases). The CDR3 has 15 residues. V lost 0 bases to trimming and J lost 3 bases, with 12 bases between them. CDR1 MGHRA and CDR2 YSYEKL come from the germline V gene. This chain's CDR3 is CASSQETGYSYEQYF. The CDR3 nucleotides read TGCGCCAGCAGCCAAGAGACAGGTTACAGCTACGAGCAGTACTTC.

This clone was seen a handful of times. V is TRBV9 and J is TRBJ1-2, with a weak D call TRBD1 (6 bases). Deletions cut 0 bases from V and 7 bases from J, with 10 bases between. CDR3 size: 13 residues. CDR1 and CDR2 (germline): SGDLS, YYNGEE. The CDR3: CASSVGTAFGYTF. CDR3 bases: TGTGCCAGCAGCGTAGGGACAGCCTTTGGCTACACCTTC. The full variable domain, with the rest looked up from reference TRBV9 and TRBJ1-2, is DSGVTQTPKHLITATGQRVTLRCSPRSGDLSVYWYQQSLDQGLQFLIQYYNGEERAKGNILERFSAQQFPDLHSELNLSSLELGDSALYFCASSVGTAFGYTFGSGTRLTVV.

The chain recombines TRBV24-1 with TRBJ1-4; 8 nucleotides match TRBD1. V trimming: 3 bases; J trimming: 8 bases; junction bases outside the gene matches: 7. There are 15 residues in the CDR3. Germline V gene lookup returns CDR1 KGHDR and CDR2 SFDVKD. Here the CDR3 DNA reads TGTGCCACCAGTGATCCAGGACAGGGAGGCGAAAAACTGTTTTTT. Its protein is CATSDPGQGGEKLFF.

The chain employs TRBV7-8 and TRBJ2-2; 8 bases match TRBD1. Germline V CDR1 and CDR2: SGHVS, FQNEAQ. The V segment lost 5 bases and the J segment 1 base; nucleotides outside the gene matches: 9. This CDR3 comprises 17 residues. CDR3 loop: CASSGAGGVKNTGELFF. For the CDR3, the DNA is TGTGCCAGCAGCGGGGCAGGGGGCGTAAAGAACACCGGGGAGCTGTTTTTT.

The V call is TRBV6-5, the J call TRBJ2-1, with 7 bases identical to TRBD1. The germline gives CDR1 MNHEY, CDR2 SVGAGI. V lost 7 bases and J lost 5; bases outside the gene matches: 11. This CDR3 is 15 amino acids long. The CDR3 protein is CASTYEGASNNEQFF. The DNA of the CDR3 is TGTGCCAGCACCTACGAGGGGGCTTCGAACAATGAGCAGTTCTTC.

The chain uses TRBV28 and TRBJ1-1; the D gene is possibly TRBD1 (5 bases). Germline V gene sequence: CDR1 MDHEN, CDR2 SYDVKM. The CDR3 loop spans 13 amino acids. Trimming cost V 6 bases and J 3 bases, with 11 bases left between them. The CDR3 bases are TGTGCCAGCAGGCGGGGGGGGGACACTGAAGCTTTCTTT. Amino acid sequence: CASRRGGDTEAFF. The variable domain in full, with the rest retrieved from reference TRBV28 and TRBJ1-1, is DVKVTQSSRYLVKRTGEKVFLECVQDMDHENMFWYRQDPGLGLRLIYFSYDVKMKEKGDIPEGYSVSREKKERFSLILESASTNQTSMYLCASRRGGDTEAFFGQGTRLTVV.

This clone has a single count. A junction boundary mismatches the germline segment, possibly from a read error. The rearrangement joins TRBV9 to TRBJ2-5; the match to TRBD1 covers 8 bases. The CDR3 covers 14 residues. CDR1 SGDLS and CDR2 YYNGEE come from the germline V gene. DNA of the CDR3: TGTGCCGGCAGCGTAGAAACAGGGGGAGAGACCCAGTACTTC. Its protein is CAGSVETGGETQYF.